These T cell receptor beta chains were read from a single sample in a study of T cell changes during pregnancy in multiple sclerosis. The data were produced by immunoSEQ multiplex PCR, yet TCRdb's version contains in-frame clones alone and is incomplete. The sample has about 59,000 clones, 94% seen once. The sample here was CD8+ T cells from peripheral blood mononuclear cells, taken after pregnancy. These receptors were collected from a female donor with multiple sclerosis, enrolled in a pregnancy study. The CDR3 runs from the conserved cysteine through the conserved F or W. Fields, in order: CDR3 DNA, CDR3 protein, CDR3 length, clone size, V gene, J gene, D gene. D genes are given only for firm matches. Size is stated for part of the rows, as once, few or many counts, or as a class when the clone is expanded.

TGTGCCAGCAGCCTAACCCTTCCCCCTCCGACAGGGGGAGAAGAGACCCAGTACTTC,CASSLTLPPPTGGEETQYF,19,.,TRBV27,TRBJ2-5,TRBD1
TGTGCCAGCCGGGACAGGGGATACAACGAGCAGTACTTC,CASRDRGYNEQYF,13,once,TRBV6-6,TRBJ2-7,TRBD1
TGTGCCAGCAGTGAGGTGGTAGGGAGATGGAACACTGAAGCTTTCTTT,CASSEVVGRWNTEAFF,16,.,TRBV6-1,TRBJ1-1,.
TGCAGCGCCGGGACTAGCGGCTCCTACGAGCAGTACTTC,CSAGTSGSYEQYF,13,.,TRBV29-1,TRBJ2-7,TRBD2
TGCGCCAGCAGCTTCGGTCGGGAAGCTTTCTTT,CASSFGREAFF,11,.,TRBV5-1,TRBJ1-1,.
TGTGCCAGCAGCGTATTCAGTGTCCCGAACACCGGGGAGCTGTTTTTT,CASSVFSVPNTGELFF,16,once,TRBV9,TRBJ2-2,.
TGTGCCAGCAGCTTAACCGGGACTATCTACAATGAGCAGTTCTTC,CASSLTGTIYNEQFF,15,.,TRBV7-9,TRBJ2-1,TRBD2
TGTGCCAGCAGCAAGGCTAGCGGAGCTTCCTACGAGCAGTACTTC,CASSKASGASYEQYF,15,.,TRBV13,TRBJ2-7,TRBD2
TGTGCCAGCAGCGTCGGATCGGGATATAACGAGCAGTACTTC,CASSVGSGYNEQYF,14,.,TRBV5-6,TRBJ2-7,.
TGTGCCACCGCGTTAGCGGAAGATACGCAGTATTTT,CATALAEDTQYF,12,.,TRBV19,TRBJ2-3,.
TGTGCCAGCAGTGCGCTCTCCAGCGCGGCCTACAATGAGCAGTTCTTC,CASSALSSAAYNEQFF,16,.,TRBV2,TRBJ2-1,.
TGTGCCAGCAGCTTAGATGGGACAGGCGGAAACATTCAGTACTTC,CASSLDGTGGNIQYF,15,.,TRBV5-5,TRBJ2-4,TRBD1
TGTGCCAGCAGACCCGGGACACCGAACACTGAAGCTTTCTTT,CASRPGTPNTEAFF,14,once,TRBV28,TRBJ1-1,.
TGTGCCAGTAGTATAGGATCAGGGGGGACCTACGAGCAGTACTTC,CASSIGSGGTYEQYF,15,.,TRBV19,TRBJ2-7,.
TGTGCCAGCACCTGGGGAGGCAATCAGCCCCAGCATTTT,CASTWGGNQPQHF,13,.,TRBV6-1,TRBJ1-5,.
TGCGCCAGCAGCCAAGTAGCAGGGACTGAAGCTTTCTTT,CASSQVAGTEAFF,13,.,TRBV4-1,TRBJ1-1,.
TGTGCCAGCAGAATCAGCTGGGGGGCTAGCGGGAGGGCCGGGGAGCTGTTTTTT,CASRISWGASGRAGELFF,18,.,TRBV27,TRBJ2-2,TRBD2
TGTGCCAGCAGTGACGGGAGCGGCACCGGGGAGCTGTTTTTT,CASSDGSGTGELFF,14,.,TRBV6-4,TRBJ2-2,.
TGCGCCAGCAGCCAAGCAGGGGGCTTATACGAGCAGTACTTC,CASSQAGGLYEQYF,14,.,TRBV4-1,TRBJ2-7,TRBD1
TGTGCCAGCAGCTCTCTGACTTCCGAGCAGTACTTC,CASSSLTSEQYF,12,.,TRBV9,TRBJ2-7,.
TGCGCCAGCAGCTCCCACTTCGGGGGCGGGAGGGCCGGTTTTGAAGAGACCCAGTACTTC,CASSSHFGGGRAGFEETQYF,20,.,TRBV5-1,TRBJ2-5,TRBD2
TGTGCCAGCAGTTTATCGTTTCCTCGAGAAGAGACCCAGTACTTC,CASSLSFPREETQYF,15,few,TRBV27,TRBJ2-5,.
TGTGCCAGCAGTTCTAACTACGAGCAGTACTTC,CASSSNYEQYF,11,.,TRBV13,TRBJ2-7,.
TGTGCCAGCAGCTTAGAGTCTAGCGGACCCTACGAGCAGTACTTC,CASSLESSGPYEQYF,15,once,TRBV7-2,TRBJ2-7,TRBD2
TGTGCCTGGAGGGGACAGGGAATGCCTGGCTTATCCGAGCAGTACTTC,CAWRGQGMPGLSEQYF,16,.,TRBV30,TRBJ2-7,TRBD1
TGTGCCAGCAGCTTAAGCTCCAGTTACAATGAGCAGTTCTTC,CASSLSSSYNEQFF,14,.,TRBV7-3,TRBJ2-1,.
TGTGCCACCATCCAGGGCATTGAAGCTTTCTTT,CATIQGIEAFF,11,.,TRBV19,TRBJ1-1,.
TGTGCCAGCAGTGCCCCGGACAGTCAAGAGACCCAGTACTTC,CASSAPDSQETQYF,14,.,TRBV27,TRBJ2-5,.
TGTGCCAGCAGCACTCACAGGGATGAGCAGTTCTTC,CASSTHRDEQFF,12,once,TRBV11-2,TRBJ2-1,.
TGTGCCAGCAGTTCAGGACAGGGGCTCCACTATGGCTACACCTTC,CASSSGQGLHYGYTF,15,.,TRBV27,TRBJ1-2,TRBD1
TGTGCCAGCAGCTTAGTAGAGAGGGACAGCACCTACAATGAGCAGTTCTTC,CASSLVERDSTYNEQFF,17,.,TRBV7-6,TRBJ2-1,TRBD1
TGTGCCAGTAGTATGGCCGGGACACTGGCTTTCTTT,CASSMAGTLAFF,12,.,TRBV19,TRBJ1-1,.
TGTGCCACCCAACCGACAGGGGCCGCTGAAGCTTTCTTT,CATQPTGAAEAFF,13,.,TRBV19,TRBJ1-1,TRBD1
TGCGCCAGCAGCCAAGAAGGAGGACTCCGGTTGGGGGAAGCTTTCTTT,CASSQEGGLRLGEAFF,16,.,TRBV4-1,TRBJ1-1,.
TGTGCCAGCAGCTGGGGGGACAGTTACGAGCAGTACTTC,CASSWGDSYEQYF,13,.,TRBV5-6,TRBJ2-7,.
TGTGCCAGCACAGGGCTCGGGAACACCATATATTTT,CASTGLGNTIYF,12,.,TRBV9,TRBJ1-3,.
TGTGCCACCCAGTGGGGACTCGAGAATGAGCAGTTCTTC,CATQWGLENEQFF,13,.,TRBV10-3,TRBJ2-1,.
TGTGCCAGCAGTTTATCCTCCGGGACAGCGAACACCGGGGAGCTGTTTTTT,CASSLSSGTANTGELFF,17,.,TRBV27,TRBJ2-2,TRBD1
TGTGCCAGCAGTCCAGGGGAGGGAGGGAGCACAGATACGCAGTATTTT,CASSPGEGGSTDTQYF,16,.,TRBV27,TRBJ2-3,.
TGTGCCACCAGCAGGACTAGCGGGAGCTTGGATACGCAGTATTTT,CATSRTSGSLDTQYF,15,once,TRBV15,TRBJ2-3,TRBD2
TGTGCCAGTAGAGCTCACTTCGGAGTGGCTTTCTTT,CASRAHFGVAFF,12,.,TRBV19,TRBJ1-1,.
TGCGCCAGCAGTGAGTCGATCCCGGGTCAGGGCTACACCTTC,CASSESIPGQGYTF,14,.,TRBV10-2,TRBJ1-2,.
TGTGCCAGCGCCACCGGAGACCCCTATCGTACTGAAGCTTTCTTT,CASATGDPYRTEAFF,15,.,TRBV7-6,TRBJ1-1,.
TGTGCCAGCAGCAACGCGGACTTAAACTACAATGAGCAGTTCTTC,CASSNADLNYNEQFF,15,.,TRBV28,TRBJ2-1,.
TGTGCCAGCACCGAGGGGACTAGCCCCTCTGGGGAGCAGTTCTTC,CASTEGTSPSGEQFF,15,.,TRBV2,TRBJ2-1,TRBD2
TGTGCCAGCAGCTTAGAGGGGACAGGGTATAACACTGAAGCTTTCTTT,CASSLEGTGYNTEAFF,16,.,TRBV7-3,TRBJ1-1,TRBD1
TGTGCCAGCAGTTTAGGGGGGGCTAAGACTGAAGCTTTCTTT,CASSLGGAKTEAFF,14,.,TRBV27,TRBJ1-1,.
TGCAGCGTCTGGACAGGATCTACGTACGAGCAGTACTTC,CSVWTGSTYEQYF,13,.,TRBV29-1,TRBJ2-7,TRBD1
TGTGCCAGCAGCGATAGGGACAGCTACAATGAGCAGTTCTTC,CASSDRDSYNEQFF,14,.,TRBV7-9,TRBJ2-1,TRBD1
TGTGCCAGCAGCTGGGCTTCTACCTACGAGCAGTACTTC,CASSWASTYEQYF,13,.,TRBV27,TRBJ2-7,.
TGTGCCAGCAGCCAAGATCCGGTGAAGGGGACATACAATGAGCAGTTCTTC,CASSQDPVKGTYNEQFF,17,.,TRBV4-2,TRBJ2-1,.
TGTGCCAGCAGCTTTAGCGGGAGGGAGGGTACGCAGTATTTT,CASSFSGREGTQYF,14,.,TRBV11-2,TRBJ2-3,TRBD2
TGTGCCAGCAGTTTTCCCGGGACAGGGAGAGTATTGGGTGAAAAACTGTTTTTT,CASSFPGTGRVLGEKLFF,18,.,TRBV28,TRBJ1-4,TRBD1
TGTGCCAGCAGCTTCTCAGGGGGCGCCGGCTATGGCTACACCTTC,CASSFSGGAGYGYTF,15,once,TRBV7-9,TRBJ1-2,TRBD1
TGTGCCAGCAGCTTCATCGGGACTCGGAATTGGGGCGAGCAGTACTTC,CASSFIGTRNWGEQYF,16,.,TRBV5-4,TRBJ2-7,.
TGTGCCAGCAGTTTAGGGCTAGCGGGCACCGAGCAGTACTTC,CASSLGLAGTEQYF,14,.,TRBV27,TRBJ2-7,TRBD2
TGTGCCAGCAGCCCCGGGAAATACGAGCAGTACTTC,CASSPGKYEQYF,12,once,TRBV7-9,TRBJ2-7,.